This T cell receptor beta chain was recovered during a study of shared clonotypes between healthy human individuals. In its sample, this clone was seen once. What it binds is not known. Each donor was a Caucasian adult residing in Nashville, Tennessee. General study results and limits: Sampling was confined to blood; repertoires within tissues likely differ. Researchers found naive subsets generally carried larger estimated richness than memory subsets. Among a few donors, 4.5% to 5.5% of naive CD4 clonotypes were found in common.

The germline gives CDR1 SQVTM, CDR2 ANQGSEA. V shed 6 bases and J 4 bases; nucleotides not matched to a gene: 14. The length of the CDR3 is 16 residues. Produced via immunoSEQ multiplex PCR; TCRdb's table is partial and in-frame only. The sample contains about 1,500,000 clones, 96% of which appear only once. The source material was naive CD4+ T cells sorted from blood. The subset: CD45RA+ positively selected. The source of this sequence is a man aged 30 to 39 in good health. This chain links TRBV29-1 with TRBJ2-3; the match to TRBD2 covers 9 bases. The CDR3 reads CSVGSVPSGRPDTQYF. The CDR3 DNA reads TGCAGCGTCGGCTCTGTTCCAAGCGGGAGGCCAGATACGCAGTATTTT.